This entry describes one T cell receptor beta chain. Which cohort a participant joined came from the clinical history participants gave. Assay: immunoSEQ multiplex PCR; the TCRdb copy retains only in-frame clones and omits some. Seen here are more than 200,000 clones, approximately 90% observed once, and the top ten hold approximately 4.1%. The data belong to a study of blood T cell repertoires in COVID-19. The CDR3 sequence is 14 residues long. With 8 bases clipped from V and 4 bases from J, the junction kept 10 bases outside the gene matches. Germline assignment: CDR1 SGHTA and CDR2 FQGTGA. Sequencing used PBMCs or T cells enriched from blood (not recorded which). The chain has TRBV7-3 and TRBJ1-1; TRBD1 matches 7 bases. The sequence derives from a woman aged 25 to 39 who had recovered from COVID-19. The CDR3 protein is CASLKGASSTEAFF. CDR3 nucleotide sequence: TGTGCCAGCTTAAAGGGGGCCTCGTCCACTGAAGCTTTCTTT.